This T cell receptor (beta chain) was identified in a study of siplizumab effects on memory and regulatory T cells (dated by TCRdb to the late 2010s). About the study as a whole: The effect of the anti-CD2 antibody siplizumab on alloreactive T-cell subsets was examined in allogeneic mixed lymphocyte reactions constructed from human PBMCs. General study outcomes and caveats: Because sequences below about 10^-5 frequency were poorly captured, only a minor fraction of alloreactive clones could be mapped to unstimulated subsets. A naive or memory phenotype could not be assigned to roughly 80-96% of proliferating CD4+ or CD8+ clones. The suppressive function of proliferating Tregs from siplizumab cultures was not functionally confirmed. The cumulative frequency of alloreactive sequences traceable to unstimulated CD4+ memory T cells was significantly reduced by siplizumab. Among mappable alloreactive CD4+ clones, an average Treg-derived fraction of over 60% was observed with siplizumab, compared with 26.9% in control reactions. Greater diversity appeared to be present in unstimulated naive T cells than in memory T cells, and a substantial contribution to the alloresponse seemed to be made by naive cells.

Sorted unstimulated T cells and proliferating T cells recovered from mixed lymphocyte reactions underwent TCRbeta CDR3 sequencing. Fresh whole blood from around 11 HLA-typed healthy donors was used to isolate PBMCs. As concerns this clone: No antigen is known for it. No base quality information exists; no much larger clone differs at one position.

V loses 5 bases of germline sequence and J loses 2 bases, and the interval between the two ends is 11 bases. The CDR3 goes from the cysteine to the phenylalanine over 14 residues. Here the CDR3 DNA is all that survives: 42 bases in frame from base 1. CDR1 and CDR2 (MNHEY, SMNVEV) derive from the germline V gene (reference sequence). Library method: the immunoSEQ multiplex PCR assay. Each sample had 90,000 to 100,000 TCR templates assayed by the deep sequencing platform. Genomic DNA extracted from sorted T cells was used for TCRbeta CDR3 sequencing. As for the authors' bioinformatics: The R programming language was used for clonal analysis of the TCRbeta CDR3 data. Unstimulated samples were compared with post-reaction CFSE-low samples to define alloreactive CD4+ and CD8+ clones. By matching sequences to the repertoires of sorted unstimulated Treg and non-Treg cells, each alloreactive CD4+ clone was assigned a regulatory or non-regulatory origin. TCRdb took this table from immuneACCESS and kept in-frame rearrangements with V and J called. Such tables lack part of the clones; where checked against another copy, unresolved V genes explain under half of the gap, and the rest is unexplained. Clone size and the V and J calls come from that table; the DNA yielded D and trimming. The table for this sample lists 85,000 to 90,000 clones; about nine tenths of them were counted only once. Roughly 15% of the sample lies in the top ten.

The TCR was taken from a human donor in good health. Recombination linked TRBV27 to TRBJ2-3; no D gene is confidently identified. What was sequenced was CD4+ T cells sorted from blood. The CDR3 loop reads CASSPSSYTDTQYF. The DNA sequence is TGTGCCAGCAGTCCCTCATCGTACACAGATACGCAGTATTTT.